The rows below give T cell receptor beta chains drawn from one sample of a study of shared clonotypes between healthy human individuals. Produced via immunoSEQ multiplex PCR; TCRdb's table is partial and in-frame only. The data show 600,000 or so clones, roughly 98% seen once. The sequencing input was naive CD8+ T cells sorted from blood. Source of these receptors: a man between 25 and 39 years old in good health. CDR3s include the opening cysteine and the closing phenylalanine or tryptophan. A D gene is named only where the DNA matches it firmly. A row's size may be missing; if present it is once, few, many or a size class.

V gene	D gene	clone size	J gene	CDR3 DNA	CDR3 protein
TRBV7-8	NA	NA	TRBJ1-4	TGTGCCAGCAGCCCCCGATTCGGGGCAACTAATGAAAAACTGTTTTTT	CASSPRFGATNEKLFF
TRBV6-5	NA	NA	TRBJ1-2	TGTGCCAGCAGTCCACAGGGTGGAAAGGGCTACACCTTC	CASSPQGGKGYTF
TRBV29-1	NA	NA	TRBJ1-1	TGCAGCGTTGTACAACAGGGAGACGCTTTCTTT	CSVVQQGDAFF
TRBV7-9	NA	NA	TRBJ1-1	TGTGCCAGCAGCGTCCTCCCCGGCCAGATGAACACTGAAGCTTTCTTT	CASSVLPGQMNTEAFF
TRBV29-1	NA	NA	TRBJ2-7	TGCAGCGTTGAGACCCGCCTACGAGGGGATTCCTACGAGCAGTACTTC	CSVETRLRGDSYEQYF
TRBV28	NA	NA	TRBJ2-2	TGTGCCAGCAGTTTACCAGGCAGGGAAACGAACACCGGGGAGCTGTTTTTT	CASSLPGRETNTGELFF
TRBV7-9	NA	NA	TRBJ2-1	TGTGCCAGCAGCTCGACTACCCTGTGGCAGTTCTTC	CASSSTTLWQFF
TRBV27	TRBD2	NA	TRBJ2-3	TGTGCCAGCAGTTTAGGGGCGGGAGAAGTCACAGATACGCAGTATTTT	CASSLGAGEVTDTQYF
TRBV27	NA	NA	TRBJ2-4	TGTGCCAGCAGCCGCAAGGACGGGGAGCGCAAAAACATTCAGTACTTC	CASSRKDGERKNIQYF
TRBV5-1	TRBD2	NA	TRBJ2-1	TGCGCCAGCAGCTTAGCGGGAGGGCGGGGTCGTGAGCAGTTCTTC	CASSLAGGRGREQFF
TRBV18	TRBD1	NA	TRBJ2-1	TGTGCCAGCTCCGGACAGGGGAATTACAATGAGCAGTTCTTC	CASSGQGNYNEQFF
TRBV28	TRBD1	NA	TRBJ2-2	TGTGCCAGCAGTCCAAAAGTCCCCAGGACAGGCCGGAACACCGGGGAGCTGTTTTTT	CASSPKVPRTGRNTGELFF
TRBV11-3	TRBD2	NA	TRBJ2-1	TGTGCCAGCAGCTTAGTGCGGGAGGGCCCCTACAATGAGCAGTTCTTC	CASSLVREGPYNEQFF
TRBV7-2	NA	once	TRBJ2-7	TGTGCCAGCAGCTCCTCCTCTCTAGGGCCCTACGAGCAGTACTTC	CASSSSSLGPYEQYF
TRBV7-3	NA	NA	TRBJ2-7	TGTGCCAGCAGCTTAATGGGCGGCCCGTATGAGCAGTACTTC	CASSLMGGPYEQYF
TRBV29-1	NA	once	TRBJ2-1	TGCAGCCCCATAGGTAATTTCGGGGGCTCCTACAATGAGCAGTTCTTC	CSPIGNFGGSYNEQFF
TRBV6-5	NA	NA	TRBJ2-7	TGTGCCAGCAGTTACTTTGGCTACGAGCAGTACTTC	CASSYFGYEQYF
TRBV27	NA	NA	TRBJ2-7	TGTGCCAGCAGTTTCGGGCGGAGCTACGAGCAGTACTTC	CASSFGRSYEQYF
TRBV9	TRBD1	NA	TRBJ2-1	TGTGCCAGCAGCCCCAAATCGGGACAGGTAAATGAGCAGTTCTTC	CASSPKSGQVNEQFF
TRBV28	TRBD2	NA	TRBJ2-1	TGTGCCAGCAGTTACCCGGGGAGGGCCTCCTACAATGAGCAGTTCTTC	CASSYPGRASYNEQFF
TRBV4-1	NA	NA	TRBJ1-1	TGCGCCAGCAGCCAAGATCCAGGCCTGAACACTGAAGCTTTCTTT	CASSQDPGLNTEAFF
TRBV7-6	NA	NA	TRBJ2-7	TGTGCCAGCAGCTTTACTAGCTACGAGCAGTACTTC	CASSFTSYEQYF
TRBV29-1	TRBD1	NA	TRBJ2-2	TGCAGCGTAGACAGGGGGCGAGGCACCGGGGAGCTGTTTTTT	CSVDRGRGTGELFF
TRBV7-9	TRBD1	NA	TRBJ1-2	TGTGCCAGCAGCGGAGACCCGGGACAGGGGGACGTTGGCTACACCTTC	CASSGDPGQGDVGYTF
TRBV9	NA	NA	TRBJ2-2	TGTGCCAGCAGCGTACATCGGGGGAGTGGGGACACCGGGGAGCTGTTTTTT	CASSVHRGSGDTGELFF
TRBV11-2	NA	NA	TRBJ2-7	TGTGCCAGCAGCTTAGATCTGGGGGAGCAGTACTTC	CASSLDLGEQYF
TRBV5-1	TRBD2	NA	TRBJ2-5	TGCGCCAGCAGCCCGGGACTAGCGGGAGCTTTGAGAGAGACCCAGTACTTC	CASSPGLAGALRETQYF
TRBV7-8	TRBD2	NA	TRBJ2-1	TGTGCCAGCAGCTTACCCTCCATTCAGGGACTAGCGGTCCCTCTCAATGAGCAGTTCTTC	CASSLPSIQGLAVPLNEQFF
TRBV14	NA	once	TRBJ2-3	TGTGCCAGCACTACGGGGCGTACGCAGTATTTT	CASTTGRTQYF
TRBV10-1	NA	NA	TRBJ2-7	TGCGCCAGCAGTGAGTCACCAGGGGAGGCCTACGAGCAGTACTTC	CASSESPGEAYEQYF
TRBV5-6	TRBD1	NA	TRBJ2-7	TGTGCCAGCAGCCGGCGAGGACAGGGGATTTACGAGCAGTACTTC	CASSRRGQGIYEQYF
TRBV6-1	NA	NA	TRBJ1-5	TGTGCCAGCAGTGCGGGTTATAGCAATCAGCCCCAGCATTTT	CASSAGYSNQPQHF
TRBV27	TRBD2	NA	TRBJ2-1	TGTGCCAGCACTCCCGGGACTAGCGGGAGGAATGAGCAGTTCTTC	CASTPGTSGRNEQFF
TRBV5-1	TRBD2	NA	TRBJ2-7	TGCGCCAGCAGCTTGACTAGCGGGCCCTACGAGCAGTACTTC	CASSLTSGPYEQYF
TRBV6-5	NA	NA	TRBJ1-5	TGTGCCAGCGGCCCCAGGGGAGGCAATCAGCCCCAGCATTTT	CASGPRGGNQPQHF
TRBV6-1	NA	NA	TRBJ2-7	TGTGCCAGCAGTGAAGCAGACAGTTTAGAGCAGTACTTC	CASSEADSLEQYF
TRBV7-2	NA	NA	TRBJ1-4	TGTGCCAGCAGCTTAGGGGACAATCGGGTAGCAACTAATGAAAAACTGTTTTTT	CASSLGDNRVATNEKLFF
TRBV25-1	TRBD2	once	TRBJ2-3	TGTGCCAGCAGTGATCCCACTAGCGGGGGGGACCCAGATACGCAGTATTTT	CASSDPTSGGDPDTQYF
TRBV5-6	NA	NA	TRBJ2-3	TGTGCCAGCAGCTTGGTAGGTCGGTCAGGGGATACGCAGTATTTT	CASSLVGRSGDTQYF
TRBV4-3	TRBD1	NA	TRBJ2-7	TGCGCCAGCAGCCAAGATCGGACAGGGGTAAGCTACGAGCAGTACTTC	CASSQDRTGVSYEQYF
TRBV13	TRBD2	NA	TRBJ2-3	TGTGCCAGCAGCTCGCGGACTAGCGGGAGAACAGATACGCAGTATTTT	CASSSRTSGRTDTQYF
TRBV5-6	TRBD1	few	TRBJ2-7	TGTGCCAGCAGCTCCACTGGGACAGGTGACGAGCAGTACTTC	CASSSTGTGDEQYF
TRBV15	TRBD1	NA	TRBJ2-7	TGTGCCACCAACCGGGACAGGGCCACATACTCCGAGCAGTACTTC	CATNRDRATYSEQYF
TRBV2	NA	NA	TRBJ1-5	TGTGCCAGCAGTGAATCCAGGGATCTTCATCAGCCCCAGCATTTT	CASSESRDLHQPQHF
TRBV28	TRBD2	NA	TRBJ2-3	TGTGCCAGCAACATTCTAGCGGGAGGGGGCACAGATACGCAGTATTTT	CASNILAGGGTDTQYF
TRBV28	TRBD1	NA	TRBJ1-5	TGTGTCGTCACCGACAGGGCCCCCAATCAGCCCCAGCATTTT	CVVTDRAPNQPQHF
TRBV7-9	TRBD2	NA	TRBJ2-7	TGTGCCAGCAGCGGTAGCGGGAGGGCTTCCTACGAGCAGTACTTC	CASSGSGRASYEQYF
TRBV29-1	TRBD1	NA	TRBJ2-7	TGCAGCGTTGAGGAGACAGGGGCCGACTGGGAGCAGTACTTC	CSVEETGADWEQYF
TRBV27	NA	NA	TRBJ2-7	TGTGCCAGCAGTCTCCAAGCAGGGGACGAGCAGTACTTC	CASSLQAGDEQYF
TRBV2	TRBD2	NA	TRBJ2-1	TGTGCCATCCCCCGGGAGGGCCTCTATGAGCAGTTCTTC	CAIPREGLYEQFF
TRBV27	NA	NA	TRBJ1-5	TGTGCCAGCAGTTCGTACAATCAGCCCCAGCATTTT	CASSSYNQPQHF
TRBV4-1	TRBD2	NA	TRBJ2-7	TGCGCCAGCAGCCAAGATAGCGGCGGGAGCAGCTACGAGCAGTACTTC	CASSQDSGGSSYEQYF
TRBV28	NA	NA	TRBJ2-1	TGTGCCAGCAGCCTGGATGAGCAGTTCTTC	CASSLDEQFF
TRBV7-9	TRBD2	NA	TRBJ2-7	TGTGCCAGCAGCTTCTCTAGCGGGAGACAAAGCTCCTACGAGCAGTACTTC	CASSFSSGRQSSYEQYF
TRBV9	TRBD2	once	TRBJ2-3	TGTGCCAGCAGCGTAGAAGGGACTAGCGGGAGGATAGGAACAGATACGCAGTATTTT	CASSVEGTSGRIGTDTQYF
TRBV2	NA	NA	TRBJ1-1	TGTGCCAGCAGCGGGAACAAGACAGGGAACACTGAAGCTTTCTTT	CASSGNKTGNTEAFF
TRBV14	NA	NA	TRBJ2-7	TGTGCCAGCAGCTCTCGAGGGCGGGCCGAGCAGTACTTC	CASSSRGRAEQYF
TRBV7-8	NA	NA	TRBJ2-5	TGTGCCAGCAGCTTCCCACCCGCGGGACGGAACCAAGAGACCCAGTACTTC	CASSFPPAGRNQETQYF
TRBV21-1	NA	NA	TRBJ2-7	TGTGCCAGCAGCAAGGGACTAGCGGGAGGTGACGACTACGAGCAGTACTTC	CASSKGLAGGDDYEQYF
TRBV7-2	TRBD1	NA	TRBJ1-1	TGTGCCAGCAGCGCCCCGGGACAGTGGTTAAAAAACACTGAAGCTTTCTTT	CASSAPGQWLKNTEAFF